The 4 T cell receptor beta chains below all came from one sample that was sequenced in a study of tumor and adjacent non-tumor tissue in lung cancer. A modified ARM-PCR protocol with three rounds of nested PCR amplified TCRbeta. TCRdb recomputed calls from the multiplex PCR reads with MiXCR, one row per CDR3 protein. The table has tens of thousands of distinct CDR3 sequences, around 70% seen once. No cell sorting was done before RNA was extracted from the tissue. More than 3 cm separated this lung sample from the edge of the tumor. Source material: distant non-tumor lung tissue. These receptors came from a woman aged 45 to 65 with non-small cell lung cancer.

Worth noting for this clonotype: A junction boundary mismatches the germline segment, possibly from a read error. The V call is TRBV4-3, the J call TRBJ2-5; TRBD1 is a possible D gene (6 bases). CDR1 is LGHNA, CDR2 YSLEER, per germline. The CDR3 spans 15 residues. The DNA of the CDR3 is TGTGCCAGCAGCATCATACAGGGTCCACAAGAGACCCAGTACTTC. As protein: CASSIIQGPQETQYF.

As regards this clonotype: The CDR3 does not close with the conserved phenylalanine or tryptophan, likely indicating a read error. The chain joins TRBV29-1 to TRBJ2-1; D possibly matches TRBD1 or TRBD2 (9 bases each). The germline V gene has CDR1 SQVTM and CDR2 ANQGSEA. The CDR3 covers 16 residues. CDR3 sequence (DNA): TGCAGCGTTGAAGGTCCCCTAGCGGGACAGGGCAATAAGCAGTTCTTA. Encoded protein: CSVEGPLAGQGNKQFL.

The gene calls are TRBV6-5 and TRBJ1-2; maybe TRBD1 (5 bases). This CDR3 is 17 amino acids long. Per germline, CDR1 MNHEY and CDR2 SVGAGI. Trimming pared 0 bases from V and 6 bases from J, leaving 20 bases between. The CDR3 nucleotides read TGTGCCAGCAGTTACTCGCCTCAGGGCACCCTACTTCATGGCTACACCTTC. Its protein is CASSYSPQGTLLHGYTF.

Concerning this clonotype itself: A junction boundary mismatches the germline segment, possibly from a read error. V is TRBV11-2 and J is TRBJ2-1; 9 bases align to TRBD2. The CDR3 runs 16 residues. Germline V gene lookup returns CDR1 SGHAT and CDR2 FQNNGV. CDR3 residues: CVSSRMILAGDNGQFF. CDR3 nucleotide sequence: TGTGTCAGCAGCCGGATGATATTAGCGGGGGACAATGGGCAGTTCTTC.